The 5 T cell receptor beta chains below come from one sample, sequenced in a study of response to subunit inactivated influenza vaccine. Using its own MiXCR run on the RT-PCR reads, TCRdb lists one record per CDR3 protein. This table holds some 550,000 distinct CDR3 sequences, approximately 20% found once. The sample was also linked to a second study, of T cells expressing NK-cell markers. This second study notes: Researchers built TCR beta cDNA using 5'RACE template switching with UMIs.

Material: CD4+ T cells sorted from PBMCs, obtained 11 to 12 days after vaccination. All receptors come from a man aged 45-65 years who received an inactivated influenza vaccine.

This clonotype showed up just a few times. This chain links TRBV7-2 with TRBJ2-3, with D tentatively TRBD1 or TRBD2 (5 bases each). V gave up 5 bases and J gave up 6 bases, with 18 bases separating them. The CDR3 is made up of 15 amino acids. The V gene's germline CDR1 is SGHTA and CDR2 FQGNSA. DNA for the CDR3: TGTGCCAGCAGCGCGCCGGGACCGGCAATGGATACGCAGTATTTT. It encodes CASSAPGPAMDTQYF.

The J gene is TRBJ2-2, the V gene TRBV15, with D tentatively TRBD1 or TRBD2 (5 bases each). CDR3 length: 16 amino acids. V was trimmed by 0 bases and J by 4 bases, leaving 12 bases between them. From germline, CDR1 is LNHNV and CDR2 YYDKDF (reference sequence). In DNA, the CDR3 is TGTGCCACCAGCAGAGATGCCCAGGGAGTCACCGGGGAGCTGTTTTTT. Translating it yields CATSRDAQGVTGELFF.

This sequence joins TRBV20-1 and TRBJ2-1; D unresolved. Trimming shortened V by 6 bases and J by 10 bases, and 25 bases separated the two germline ends. Germline-derived CDR1 and CDR2 are DFQATT and SNEGSKA (reference sequence). The CDR3 is 15 amino acids. The CDR3 nucleotides are TGCAGTGCCCCGGGCTTGCCACGTGGGCACAGAGAGCAGTTCTTC. Amino acid sequence: CSAPGLPRGHREQFF.

This clonotype was found once. The CDR3 region has the DNA TGCGCCAGCAGCTGGGACCAGTTCTTGAAGGGGGCCAACGTCCTGACTTTC. It translates to CASSWDQFLKGANVLTF. The V gene is TRBV5-1, the J gene TRBJ2-6; possibly TRBD1 or TRBD2 for D (5 bases each). Germline V gene sequence: CDR1 SGHRS, CDR2 YFSETQ. The CDR3 covers 17 residues. Trimming cost V 3 bases and J 4 bases, with 17 bases left between them.

This clonotype was seen a handful of times. The rearrangement joins TRBV27 to TRBJ2-7; D is possibly TRBD2 (5 bases). The CDR3 covers 15 residues. Germline V gene sequence: CDR1 MNHEY, CDR2 SMNVEV (reference sequence). The V and J ends lost 6 bases and 3 bases respectively, with 18 bases between them. The CDR3 nucleotides are TGTGCCAGCAGCCCGTCCGGACTTACTGGCTACGAGCAGTACTTC. Residues: CASSPSGLTGYEQYF.